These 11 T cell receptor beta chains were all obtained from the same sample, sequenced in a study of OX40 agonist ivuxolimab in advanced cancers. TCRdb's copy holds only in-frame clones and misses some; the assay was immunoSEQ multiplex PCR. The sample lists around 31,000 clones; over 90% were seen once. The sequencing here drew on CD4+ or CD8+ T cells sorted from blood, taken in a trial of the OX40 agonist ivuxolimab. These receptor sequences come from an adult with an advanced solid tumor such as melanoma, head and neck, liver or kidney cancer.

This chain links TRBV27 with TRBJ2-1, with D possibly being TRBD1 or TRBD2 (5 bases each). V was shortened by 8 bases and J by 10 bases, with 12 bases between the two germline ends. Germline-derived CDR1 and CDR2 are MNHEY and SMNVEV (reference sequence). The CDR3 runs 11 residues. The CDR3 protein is CASSEGNEQFF. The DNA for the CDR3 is TGTGCCAGCTCAGAGGGGAACGAGCAGTTCTTC.

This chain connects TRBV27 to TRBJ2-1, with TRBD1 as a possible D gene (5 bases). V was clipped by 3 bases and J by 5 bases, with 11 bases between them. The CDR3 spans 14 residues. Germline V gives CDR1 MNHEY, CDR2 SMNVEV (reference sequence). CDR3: CASSFGAPDNEQFF. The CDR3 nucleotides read TGTGCCAGCAGTTTTGGGGCTCCGGACAATGAGCAGTTCTTC.

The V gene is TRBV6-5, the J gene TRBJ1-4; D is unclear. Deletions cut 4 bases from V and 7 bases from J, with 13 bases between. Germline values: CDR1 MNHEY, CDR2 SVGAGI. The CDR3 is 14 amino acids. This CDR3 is CASSSSGGVEKLFF. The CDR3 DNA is TGTGCCAGCAGTTCGTCGGGTGGCGTTGAAAAACTGTTTTTT.

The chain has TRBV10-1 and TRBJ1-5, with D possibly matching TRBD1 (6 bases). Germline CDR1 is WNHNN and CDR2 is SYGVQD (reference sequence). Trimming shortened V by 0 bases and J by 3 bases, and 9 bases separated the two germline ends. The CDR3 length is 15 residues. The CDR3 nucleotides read TGCGCCAGCAGTGAGTCACCAGGGGACAATCAGCCCCAGCATTTT. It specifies CASSESPGDNQPQHF.

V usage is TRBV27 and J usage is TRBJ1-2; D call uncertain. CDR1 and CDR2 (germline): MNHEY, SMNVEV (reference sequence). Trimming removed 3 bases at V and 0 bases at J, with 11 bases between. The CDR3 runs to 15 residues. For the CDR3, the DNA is TGTGCCAGCAGTTTTAAACAGCCCTCTAACTATGGCTACACCTTC. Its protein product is CASSFKQPSNYGYTF.

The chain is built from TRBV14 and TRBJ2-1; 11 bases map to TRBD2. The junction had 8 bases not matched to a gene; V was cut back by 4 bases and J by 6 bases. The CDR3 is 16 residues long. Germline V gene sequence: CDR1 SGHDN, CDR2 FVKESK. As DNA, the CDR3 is TGTGCCAGCAGCCCATACGGCACTAGCGGGGGCAATGAGCAGTTCTTC. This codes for CASSPYGTSGGNEQFF.

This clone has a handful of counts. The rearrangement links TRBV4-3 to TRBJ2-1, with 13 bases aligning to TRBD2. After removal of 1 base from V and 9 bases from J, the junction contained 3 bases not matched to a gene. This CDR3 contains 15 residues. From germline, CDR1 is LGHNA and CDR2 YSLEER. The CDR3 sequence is CASSQGTSGSGEQFF. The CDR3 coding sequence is TGCGCCAGCAGCCAAGGGACTAGCGGGAGTGGTGAGCAGTTCTTC.

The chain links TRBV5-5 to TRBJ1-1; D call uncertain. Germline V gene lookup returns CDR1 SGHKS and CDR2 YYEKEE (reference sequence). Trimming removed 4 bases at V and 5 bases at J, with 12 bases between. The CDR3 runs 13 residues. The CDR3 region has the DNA TGTGCCAGCAGCCCCGGTGGGGATACTGAAGCTTTCTTT. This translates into CASSPGGDTEAFF.

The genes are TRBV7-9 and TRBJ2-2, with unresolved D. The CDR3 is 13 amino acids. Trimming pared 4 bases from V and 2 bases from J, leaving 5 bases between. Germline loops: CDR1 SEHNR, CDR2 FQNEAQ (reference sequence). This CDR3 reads CASSWGNTGELFF. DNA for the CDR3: TGTGCCAGCAGCTGGGGTAACACCGGGGAGCTGTTTTTT.

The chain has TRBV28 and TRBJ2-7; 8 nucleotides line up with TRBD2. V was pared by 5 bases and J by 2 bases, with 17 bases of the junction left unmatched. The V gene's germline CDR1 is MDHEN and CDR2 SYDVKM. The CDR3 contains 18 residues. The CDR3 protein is CASSTHGGARRFTYEQYF. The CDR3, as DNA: TGTGCCAGCAGTACCCACGGGGGGGCCCGGAGATTCACCTACGAGCAGTACTTC.

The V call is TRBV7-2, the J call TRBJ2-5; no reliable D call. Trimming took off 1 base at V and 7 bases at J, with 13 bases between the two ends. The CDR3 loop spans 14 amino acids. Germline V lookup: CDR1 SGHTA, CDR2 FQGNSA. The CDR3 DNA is TGTGCCAGCAGCTTAGGGACGGGCCGGCGGACCCAGTACTTC. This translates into CASSLGTGRRTQYF.